These 15 T cell receptor beta chains came from one sample sequenced in a study of T-cell memory formation after mild COVID-19. TCRdb itself ran the 5' RACE reads through MiXCR, one entry per CDR3 protein. The sample holds over 450,000 distinct CDR3 sequences, roughly 21% seen once. Material: PBMCs or a T cell subset sorted from them (not recorded which). The receptors originated from an adult woman who had mild COVID-19 (a few samples of this study predate the infection). Cell type and time point are not known.

This sequence joins TRBV20-1 and TRBJ1-1; D uncertain. Germline V lookup: CDR1 DFQATT, CDR2 SNEGSKA (reference sequence). The CDR3 has 15 amino acids. The V end lost 0 bases, the J end lost 0 bases, and 11 bases lay between the germline ends. CDR3 bases: TGCAGTGCTAGAGAAGATGGAGCCATGAACACTGAAGCTTTCTTT. It encodes CSAREDGAMNTEAFF.

Written as DNA, the CDR3 is TGTGCCAGCTCACCATGGCGCGACAGCGTCTCTGGAAACACCATATATTTT. It codes for CASSPWRDSVSGNTIYF. This chain links TRBV18 with TRBJ1-3, with D possibly being TRBD1 (5 bases). Germline V gene lookup returns CDR1 KGHSH and CDR2 LQKENI. The CDR3 contains 17 residues. V lost 2 bases and J lost 0, with 14 bases in between.

This clonotype has just a few counts. J is TRBJ1-6 and V is TRBV12-3 or TRBV12-4; 9 bases fit TRBD1. The CDR3 extends over 16 amino acids. J gave up 7 bases and V 5 bases, and 9 bases lay outside the gene matches. CDR3 DNA sequence: TGTGCCAGCAGTCCCCACGGACAGGGGCCGAATTCACCCCTCCACTTT. The encoded protein is CASSPHGQGPNSPLHF.

This clonotype has just a few counts. The genes are TRBV19 and TRBJ2-7; D possibly corresponds to TRBD2 (6 bases). Looked up from germline, CDR1 is LNHDA and CDR2 is SQIVND (reference sequence). The length of the CDR3 is 16 residues. Trimming took 7 bases from V and 1 from J, leaving 20 bases between them. The CDR3 protein is CASTPTGRTGSYEQYF. CDR3 bases: TGTGCCAGTACCCCGACCGGGAGAACTGGGTCCTACGAGCAGTACTTC.

This clonotype was counted only a few times. The chain couples TRBV7-9 to TRBJ2-7, with D maybe TRBD2 (6 bases). This CDR3 comprises 13 residues. Germline CDR1 SEHNR, CDR2 FQNEAQ (reference sequence). Trimming removed 5 bases at V and 4 bases at J, with 12 bases between. The CDR3 DNA reads as TGTGCCAGCAGCGACGGGAGTTCGTACGAGCAGTACTTC. Its protein product is CASSDGSSYEQYF.

This CDR3 is CAWSLGFNEQFF. The CDR3 coding sequence is TGTGCCTGGAGTTTGGGTTTCAATGAGCAGTTCTTC. The V gene is TRBV30, the J gene TRBJ2-1; D is unclear. Germline V gene sequence: CDR1 GTSNPN, CDR2 SVGIG (reference sequence). The V gene lost 2 bases and the J gene lost 6 bases, with 8 bases spanning the gap. The CDR3 runs 12 residues. The whole variable domain, filled in from reference TRBV30 and TRBJ2-1, reads SQTIHQWPATLVQPVGSPLSLECTVEGTSNPNLYWYRQAAGRGLQLLFYSVGIGQISSEVPQNLSASRPQDRQFILSSKKLLLSDSGFYLCAWSLGFNEQFFGPGTRLTVL.

The gene calls are TRBV7-9 and TRBJ1-3; possible D gene TRBD1, 5 bases. Trimming removed 6 bases from V and 0 bases from J, with 15 bases in between. The germline gives CDR1 SEHNR, CDR2 FQNEAQ (reference sequence). CDR3 length: 16 residues. For the CDR3, the DNA is TGTGCCAGCAGTTCTTTAACGGGGGTCTCTGGAAACACCATATATTTT. Its protein product is CASSSLTGVSGNTIYF.

The V and J genes are TRBV29-1 and TRBJ2-3; D gene ambiguous. The germline V gene has CDR1 SQVTM and CDR2 ANQGSEA. CDR3 length: 13 amino acids. The V gene lost 7 bases and the J gene lost 3 bases, with 14 bases spanning the gap. The CDR3 DNA sequence: TGCAGCGGTCGAACAGATTCAACAGATACGCAGTATTTT. It encodes CSGRTDSTDTQYF.

This clonotype occurred a few times. This sequence joins TRBV20-1 and TRBJ1-5; D is possibly TRBD1 (6 bases). There are 15 residues in the CDR3. Trimming took off 5 bases at V and 4 bases at J, with 18 bases between the two ends. In germline, CDR1 is DFQATT, CDR2 SNEGSKA (reference sequence). The CDR3 DNA follows: TGCAGTGCTCCGGGGGGCCCACAAAGAAATCAGCCCCAGCATTTT. It yields the protein CSAPGGPQRNQPQHF.

The chain is built from TRBV19 and TRBJ2-5; TRBD2 matches at 7 bases. The CDR3 has 15 amino acids. With V trimmed by 3 bases and J by 4 bases, 8 bases remained unmatched. CDR1 and CDR2 (germline): LNHDA, SQIVND (reference sequence). CDR3 DNA: TGTGCCAGTAGTATTGATACTAGCGATATAGAGACCCAGTACTTC. Its protein product is CASSIDTSDIETQYF.

This clonotype was seen repeatedly, ten times or more. The rearrangement uses TRBV7-6 and TRBJ2-3, with TRBD1 matching over 8 bases. The CDR3 has 16 residues. Trimming at V came to 1 base and at J to 4 bases, leaving 7 bases not matched to a gene. Germline V gene sequence: CDR1 SGHVS, CDR2 FNYEAQ. The CDR3 bases are TGTGCCAGCAGCTTAGTGTCCAGGGGGCAATCAGATACGCAGTATTTT. Residues: CASSLVSRGQSDTQYF.

The genes are TRBV12-3 or TRBV12-4 and TRBJ2-6; D is ambiguous. The CDR3 is made up of 15 amino acids. V was cut by 2 bases and J by 4 bases, with 9 bases left in between. CDR3: CASSLPALGANVLTF. CDR3 DNA sequence: TGTGCCAGCAGTTTACCCGCACTCGGGGCCAACGTCCTGACTTTC.

The chain recombines TRBV10-3 with TRBJ2-1, with D perhaps TRBD2 (6 bases). Trimming took off 0 bases at V and 2 bases at J, with 11 bases between the two ends. The V gene's germline CDR1 is ENHRY and CDR2 SYGVKD. CDR3 length equals 16 residues. CDR3 sequence reads: CAISESNGGTYNEQFF. DNA of the CDR3: TGTGCCATCAGTGAGTCGAACGGCGGGACCTACAATGAGCAGTTCTTC.

The CDR3 is CSVGGTSGRVWEQFF. The CDR3 nucleotides read TGCAGCGTTGGTGGGACTAGCGGGAGGGTATGGGAGCAGTTCTTC. The genes are TRBV29-1 and TRBJ2-1; 16 bases agree with TRBD2. V trimming: 4 bases; J trimming: 10 bases; junction bases outside the gene matches: 7. Germline V gene lookup returns CDR1 SQVTM and CDR2 ANQGSEA. This CDR3 has 15 amino acids.

This clonotype was seen more than once but under ten times. This chain joins TRBV6-2 or TRBV6-3 and TRBJ2-3; perhaps TRBD2 as D (5 bases). This CDR3 has 16 amino acids. The V and J ends lost 4 bases and 3 bases respectively, with 17 bases between them. From germline, CDR1 is MNHEY and CDR2 SVGEGT. The CDR3 region is CASSSLASPGTDTQYF. The CDR3 DNA follows: TGTGCCAGCAGTTCTCTTGCTAGCCCGGGGACAGATACGCAGTATTTT.